The 8 T cell receptor beta chains below come from one sample, sequenced in a study of metastatic and nonmetastatic thyroid tumors. TCRdb re-clonotyped the PCR reads through MiXCR. Here the sample spans 15,000 to 20,000 clones, 37% being singletons. All patients were untreated before thyroid surgery. What was sequenced was tumor tissue. Receptors originate from a female donor with papillary thyroid cancer or a benign thyroid nodule (not recorded which). Some clones in this sample may be carry-over from other donors' samples.

This clone has a handful of counts. The chain combines TRBV27 with TRBJ2-7, with a tentative D call TRBD1 (5 bases). CDR3 length equals 15 residues. Germline loops: CDR1 MNHEY, CDR2 SMNVEV (reference sequence). Trimming took off 2 bases at V and 2 bases at J, with 13 bases between the two ends. The CDR3 sequence: CASSLLFDSAYEQYF. DNA of the CDR3: TGTGCCAGCAGTTTACTGTTCGACAGCGCCTACGAGCAGTACTTC.

The chain carries TRBV6-1 and TRBJ2-2, with 14 bases fitting TRBD2. This CDR3 spans 16 amino acids. Per germline, CDR1 MNHNS and CDR2 SASEGT. J gave up 7 bases and V 6 bases, and 7 bases lay outside the gene matches. The DNA for the CDR3 is TGTGCCAGCAGGTTGACTAGCGGGGGGGCCGACGGGGAGCTGTTTTTT. Translating gives CASRLTSGGADGELFF.

This clone was observed at least ten times. V usage is TRBV4-1 and J usage is TRBJ2-7; perhaps TRBD2 as D (6 bases). Germline-derived CDR1 and CDR2 are MGHRA and YSYEKL. Between the trimmed V and J ends, which lost 0 bases and 1 base, there was a span of 13 bases. The CDR3 length is 16 residues. CDR3 sequence: CASSQDRDFSSYEQYF. The CDR3 DNA reads TGCGCCAGCAGCCAAGATCGGGACTTCTCTTCCTACGAGCAGTACTTC.

In DNA, the CDR3 is TGTGCCAGCAGTTCTACTACGACAGGGGGTAGGGATTCACCCCTCCACTTT. Translation: CASSSTTTGGRDSPLHF. This chain uses TRBV6-1 with TRBJ1-6, with 9 positions matching TRBD1. The junction had 13 bases not matched to a gene; V was cut back by 5 bases and J by 8 bases. Germline loops: CDR1 MNHNS, CDR2 SASEGT. This CDR3 is built from 17 residues.

V usage is TRBV11-2 and J usage is TRBJ2-7; 7 nucleotides match TRBD2. The CDR3 sequence is 15 residues long. V lost 5 bases and J lost 3; bases outside the gene matches: 10. The germline V gene encodes CDR1 SGHAT and CDR2 FQNNGV. The CDR3 DNA sequence: TGTGCCAGCAGCCCTCGAGCGGGATCATACTACGAGCAGTACTTC. It translates to CASSPRAGSYYEQYF.

This clone was seen a handful of times. V is TRBV12-3 or TRBV12-4 and J is TRBJ2-3; no firm D call. V shed 0 bases and J shed 2 bases, with 9 bases lying between them. This CDR3 region has 15 residues. CDR3 in DNA: TGTGCCAGCAGTTTAGCTATGACGGACACAGATACGCAGTATTTT. It yields the protein CASSLAMTDTDTQYF.

The count of this clone is one. The chain has TRBV18 and TRBJ2-3; 10 bases are a match to TRBD2. CDR1 is KGHSH and CDR2 is LQKENI in the germline V gene. Trimming cost V 4 bases and J 4 bases; bases outside gene matches: 11. This CDR3 comprises 17 residues. CDR3 in amino acids: CASSLILAGVGPDTQYF. The CDR3 bases are TGTGCCAGCTCACTAATCCTAGCGGGAGTCGGGCCAGATACGCAGTATTTT.

This clone came up a few times. The chain carries TRBV15 and TRBJ2-7, with 7 bases identical to TRBD2. After removal of 6 bases from V and 2 bases from J, the junction contained 4 bases not matched to a gene. Germline assignment: CDR1 LNHNV and CDR2 YYDKDF (reference sequence). The CDR3 has 13 residues. CDR3 sequence reads: CATSMSGTYEQYF. CDR3 DNA sequence: TGTGCCACCAGTATGAGCGGGACCTACGAGCAGTACTTC.